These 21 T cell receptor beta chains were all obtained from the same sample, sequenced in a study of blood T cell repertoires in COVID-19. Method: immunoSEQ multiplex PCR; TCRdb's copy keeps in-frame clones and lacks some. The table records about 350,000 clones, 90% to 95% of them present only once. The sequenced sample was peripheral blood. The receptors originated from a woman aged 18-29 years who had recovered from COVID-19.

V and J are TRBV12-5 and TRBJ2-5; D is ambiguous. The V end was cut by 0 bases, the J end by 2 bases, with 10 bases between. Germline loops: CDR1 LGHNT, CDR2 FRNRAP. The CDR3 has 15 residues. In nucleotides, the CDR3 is TGTGCTAGTGGTTTGGTATTAGCCGGACAAGAGACCCAGTACTTC. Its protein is CASGLVLAGQETQYF.

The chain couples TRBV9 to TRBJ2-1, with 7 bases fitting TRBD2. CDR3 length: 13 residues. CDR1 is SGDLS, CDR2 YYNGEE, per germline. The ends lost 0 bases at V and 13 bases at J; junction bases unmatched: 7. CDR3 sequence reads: CASSVVVGGPQFF. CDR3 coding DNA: TGTGCCAGCAGCGTAGTAGTGGGAGGGCCCCAGTTCTTC.

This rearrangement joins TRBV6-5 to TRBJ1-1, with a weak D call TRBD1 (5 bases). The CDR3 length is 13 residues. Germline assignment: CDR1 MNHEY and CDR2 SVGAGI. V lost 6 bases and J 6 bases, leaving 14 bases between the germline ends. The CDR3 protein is CASRRMTVAEAFF. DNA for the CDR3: TGTGCCAGCAGGCGTATGACAGTTGCTGAAGCTTTCTTT.

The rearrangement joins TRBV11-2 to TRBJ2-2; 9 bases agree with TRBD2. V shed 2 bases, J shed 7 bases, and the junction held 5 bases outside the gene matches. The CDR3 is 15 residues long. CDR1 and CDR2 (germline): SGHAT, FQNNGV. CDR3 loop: CASSLPSGTNGELFF. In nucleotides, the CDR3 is TGTGCCAGCAGCTTACCTAGCGGGACTAACGGGGAGCTGTTTTTT.

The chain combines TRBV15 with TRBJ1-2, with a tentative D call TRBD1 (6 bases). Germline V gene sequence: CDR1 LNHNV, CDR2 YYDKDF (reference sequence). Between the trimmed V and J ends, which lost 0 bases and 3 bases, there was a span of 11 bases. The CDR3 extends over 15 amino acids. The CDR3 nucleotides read TGTGCCACCAGCAGAGATCGGGGGGCGGACTATGGCTACACCTTC. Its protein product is CATSRDRGADYGYTF.

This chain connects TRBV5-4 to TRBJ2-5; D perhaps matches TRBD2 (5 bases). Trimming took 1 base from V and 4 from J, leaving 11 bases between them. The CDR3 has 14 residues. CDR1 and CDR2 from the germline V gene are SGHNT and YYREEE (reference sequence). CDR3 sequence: CASSLTKAGETQYF. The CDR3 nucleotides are TGTGCCAGCAGCTTGACTAAGGCGGGAGAGACCCAGTACTTC. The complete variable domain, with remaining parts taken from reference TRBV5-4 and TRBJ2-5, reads ETGVTQSPTHLIKTRGQQVTLRCSSQSGHNTVSWYQQALGQGPQFIFQYYREEENGRGNFPPRFSGLQFPNYSSELNVNALELDDSALYLCASSLTKAGETQYFGPGTRLLVL.

DNA for the CDR3: TGTGCCAGCAGCTTTGAGGCAGTCAATCAGCCCCAGCATTTT. Its protein is CASSFEAVNQPQHF. This chain joins TRBV7-2 and TRBJ1-5, with D unresolved. CDR3 length equals 14 residues. Trimming removed 3 bases from V and 3 bases from J, with 9 bases in between. Germline V gene data show CDR1 as SGHTA and CDR2 as FQGNSA. Full variable domain (remainder filled in from reference TRBV7-2 and TRBJ1-5): GAGVSQSPSNKVTEKGKDVELRCDPISGHTALYWYRQSLGQGLEFLIYFQGNSAPDKSGLPSDRFSAERTGGSVSTLTIQRTQQEDSAVYLCASSFEAVNQPQHFGDGTRLSIL.

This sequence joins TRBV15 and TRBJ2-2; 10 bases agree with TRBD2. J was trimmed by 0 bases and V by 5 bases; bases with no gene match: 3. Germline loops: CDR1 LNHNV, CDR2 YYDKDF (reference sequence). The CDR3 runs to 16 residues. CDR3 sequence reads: CATSHGLAANTGELFF. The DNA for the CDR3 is TGTGCCACCAGCCACGGACTAGCGGCGAACACCGGGGAGCTGTTTTTT. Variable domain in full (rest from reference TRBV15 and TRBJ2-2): DAMVIQNPRYQVTQFGKPVTLSCSQTLNHNVMYWYQQKSSQAPKLLFHYYDKDFNNEADTPDNFQSRRPNTSFCFLDIRSPGLGDTAMYLCATSHGLAANTGELFFGEGSRLTVL.

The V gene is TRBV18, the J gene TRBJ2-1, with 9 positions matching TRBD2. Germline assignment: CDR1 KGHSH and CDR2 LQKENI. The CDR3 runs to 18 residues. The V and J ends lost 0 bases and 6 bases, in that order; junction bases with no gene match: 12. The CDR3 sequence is CASSPPGLAGGISNEQFF. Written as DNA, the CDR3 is TGTGCCAGCTCACCACCTGGGTTGGCGGGAGGGATTAGCAATGAGCAGTTCTTC.

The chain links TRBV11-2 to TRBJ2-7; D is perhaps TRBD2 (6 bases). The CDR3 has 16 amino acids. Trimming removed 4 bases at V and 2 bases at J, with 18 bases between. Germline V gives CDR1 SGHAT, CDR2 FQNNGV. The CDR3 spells CASSSPPGVGTYEQYV. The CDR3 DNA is TGTGCCAGCAGCTCTCCTCCGGGGGTGGGGACCTACGAGCAGTACGTC.

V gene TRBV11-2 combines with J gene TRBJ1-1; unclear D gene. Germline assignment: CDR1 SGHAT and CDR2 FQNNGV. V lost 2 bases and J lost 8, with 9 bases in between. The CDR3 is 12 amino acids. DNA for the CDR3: TGTGCCAGCAGCTTAAATCTCCTCGAAGCTTTCTTT. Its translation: CASSLNLLEAFF.

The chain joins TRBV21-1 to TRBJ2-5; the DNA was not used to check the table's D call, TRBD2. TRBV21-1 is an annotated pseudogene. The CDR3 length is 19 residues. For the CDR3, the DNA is TGTGCCAGCGATTCCCTACCCCTGTTAGCGGGTTCTGGGGGAGAGACCCAGTACTTC. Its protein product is CASDSLPLLAGSGGETQYF.

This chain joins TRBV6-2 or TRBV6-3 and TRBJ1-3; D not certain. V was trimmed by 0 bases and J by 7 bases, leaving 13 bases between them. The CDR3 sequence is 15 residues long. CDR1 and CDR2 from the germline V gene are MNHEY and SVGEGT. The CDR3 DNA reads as TGTGCCAGCAGTTACTCCCATGGAGGTGCTAACACCATATATTTT. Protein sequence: CASSYSHGGANTIYF.

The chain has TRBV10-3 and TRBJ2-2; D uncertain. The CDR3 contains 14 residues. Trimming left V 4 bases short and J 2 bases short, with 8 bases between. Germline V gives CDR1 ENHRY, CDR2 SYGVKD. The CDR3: CAISARPNTGELFF. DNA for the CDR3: TGTGCCATCAGTGCGAGGCCCAACACCGGGGAGCTGTTTTTT.

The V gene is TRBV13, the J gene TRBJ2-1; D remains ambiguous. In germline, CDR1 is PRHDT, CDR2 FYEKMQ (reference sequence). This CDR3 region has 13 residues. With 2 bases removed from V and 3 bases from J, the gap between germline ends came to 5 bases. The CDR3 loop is CASSLFSYNEQFF. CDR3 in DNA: TGTGCCAGCAGCTTATTTAGCTACAATGAGCAGTTCTTC.

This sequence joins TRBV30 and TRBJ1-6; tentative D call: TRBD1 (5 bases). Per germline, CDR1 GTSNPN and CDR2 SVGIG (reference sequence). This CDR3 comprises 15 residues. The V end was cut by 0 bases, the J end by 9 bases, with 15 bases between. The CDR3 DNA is TGTGCCTGGAGTGTCCCAGGGTCCTTCGGTTCACCCCTCCACTTT. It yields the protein CAWSVPGSFGSPLHF. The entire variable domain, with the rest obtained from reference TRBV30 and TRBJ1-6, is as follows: SQTIHQWPATLVQPVGSPLSLECTVEGTSNPNLYWYRQAAGRGLQLLFYSVGIGQISSEVPQNLSASRPQDRQFILSSKKLLLSDSGFYLCAWSVPGSFGSPLHFGNGTRLTVT.

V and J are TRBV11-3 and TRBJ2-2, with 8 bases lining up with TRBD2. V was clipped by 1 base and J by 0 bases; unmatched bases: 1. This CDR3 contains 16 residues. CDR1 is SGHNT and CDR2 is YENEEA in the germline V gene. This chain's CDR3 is CASSLVLAANTGELFF. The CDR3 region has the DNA TGTGCCAGCAGCTTAGTACTAGCGGCGAACACCGGGGAGCTGTTTTTT.

DNA for the CDR3: TGTGCCAGCAGCTTAGAGGGCAGGGGTTATGGCTACACCTTC. The encoded protein is CASSLEGRGYGYTF. The rearrangement uses TRBV7-2 and TRBJ1-2; tentative D call: TRBD1 (6 bases). The CDR3 is made up of 14 amino acids. CDR1 SGHTA and CDR2 FQGNSA come from the germline V gene. V dropped 1 base and J dropped 5 bases, with 11 bases sitting between them.

CDR3 in amino acids: CASSAQGTSGVREQFF. The CDR3 DNA is TGTGCCAGCAGCGCCCAAGGGACTAGCGGCGTGCGTGAGCAGTTCTTC. The chain has TRBV9 and TRBJ2-1; 11 bases are a match to TRBD2. Germline V gives CDR1 SGDLS, CDR2 YYNGEE. V shed 3 bases and J 9 bases; nucleotides not matched to a gene: 11. The CDR3 sequence is 16 residues long.

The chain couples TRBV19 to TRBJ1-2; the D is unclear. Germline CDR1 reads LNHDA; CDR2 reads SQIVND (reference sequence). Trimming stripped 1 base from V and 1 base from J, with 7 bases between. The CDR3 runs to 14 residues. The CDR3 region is CASSIVGSNYGYTF. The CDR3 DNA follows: TGTGCCAGTAGTATAGTGGGGAGTAACTATGGCTACACCTTC. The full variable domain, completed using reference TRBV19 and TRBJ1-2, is DGGITQSPKYLFRKEGQNVTLSCEQNLNHDAMYWYRQDPGQGLRLIYYSQIVNDFQKGDIAEGYSVSREKKESFPLTVTSAQKNPTAFYLCASSIVGSNYGYTFGSGTRLTVV.

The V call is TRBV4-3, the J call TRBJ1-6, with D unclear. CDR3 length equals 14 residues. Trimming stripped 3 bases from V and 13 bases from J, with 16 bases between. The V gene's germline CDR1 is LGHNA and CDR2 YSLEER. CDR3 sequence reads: CASSHGVGGSPLHF. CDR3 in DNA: TGCGCCAGCAGCCATGGGGTGGGAGGGTCGCCCCTCCACTTT.